This TCR beta chain was captured by sequencing in a study of neurological immune-mediated disorders. General study results and limits: Neither clinical nor MRI features showed any association with the multiple sclerosis repertoire cluster, and the authors stated that larger cohorts are needed.

TCRdb itself ran the 5' RACE reads through MiXCR, one entry per CDR3 protein. This table has 50,000 to 70,000 distinct CDR3 sequences, roughly 4.3% appearing once. This clonotype came up a few times. Its matching antigen is unknown. One end of the junction is discordant with germline, which a read error may explain. Per the germline V gene, CDR1 is MDHEN and CDR2 is SYDVKM. This CDR3 has 14 residues. Sequencing was carried out using PBMCs. The sequence derives from a man aged 30 to 39 with multiple sclerosis. V gene TRBV28 combines with J gene TRBJ1-6; D remains ambiguous. CDR3 region: CASRRGGVNSPLNF. The CDR3 nucleotides are TGTGCCAGCCGGCGTGGCGGGGTTAATTCACCCCTCAACTTT.